Detailed here is one T cell receptor beta chain. Its antigen is unidentified. This record belongs to a study of cytomegalovirus exposure and HLA in healthy donors. About the study: Within the Caucasian-associated ancestry cluster were roughly 82% of the approximately 370 genotyped donors. Overall study results and limits: The dataset shows that most TCR sequences were rare, while some public TCRs occurred in many donors. For TCR beta chains, V- and J-gene trimming was later linked to a missense DCLRE1C variant. The study designated over 150 TCR beta chains cytomegalovirus-associated.

Per the germline V gene, CDR1 is LGHNT and CDR2 is FRNRAP. Trimming cost V 0 bases and J 0 bases, with 21 bases left between them. This CDR3 has 20 residues. PCR primers comprised 60 Vbeta and 13 Jbeta primers. Generated by immunoSEQ multiplex PCR, the TCRdb table keeps only in-frame clones and is missing some. The sample has about 110,000 clones, 70% to 80% seen once. Source material: PBMCs. The source is a man aged 60 to 75 in good health and CMV-seronegative. The chain combines TRBV12-5 with TRBJ1-5; D gene ambiguous. The CDR3: CASGLVPDGVVGFSNQPQHF. The CDR3 DNA is TGTGCTAGTGGTTTGGTACCAGACGGAGTAGTAGGATTTAGCAATCAGCCCCAGCATTTT.